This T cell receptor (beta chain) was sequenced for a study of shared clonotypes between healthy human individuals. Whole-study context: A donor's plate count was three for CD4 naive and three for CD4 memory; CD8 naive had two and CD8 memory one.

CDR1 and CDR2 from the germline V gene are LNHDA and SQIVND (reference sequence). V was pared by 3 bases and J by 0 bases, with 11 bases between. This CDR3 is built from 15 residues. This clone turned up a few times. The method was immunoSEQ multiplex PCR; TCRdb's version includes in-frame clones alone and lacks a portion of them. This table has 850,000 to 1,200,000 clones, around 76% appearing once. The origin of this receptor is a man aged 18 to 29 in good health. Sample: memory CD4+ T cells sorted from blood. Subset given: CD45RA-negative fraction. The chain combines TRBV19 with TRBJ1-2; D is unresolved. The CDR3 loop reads CASSIQATSNYGYTF. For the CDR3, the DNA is TGTGCCAGTAGTATTCAGGCAACCTCTAACTATGGCTACACCTTC.